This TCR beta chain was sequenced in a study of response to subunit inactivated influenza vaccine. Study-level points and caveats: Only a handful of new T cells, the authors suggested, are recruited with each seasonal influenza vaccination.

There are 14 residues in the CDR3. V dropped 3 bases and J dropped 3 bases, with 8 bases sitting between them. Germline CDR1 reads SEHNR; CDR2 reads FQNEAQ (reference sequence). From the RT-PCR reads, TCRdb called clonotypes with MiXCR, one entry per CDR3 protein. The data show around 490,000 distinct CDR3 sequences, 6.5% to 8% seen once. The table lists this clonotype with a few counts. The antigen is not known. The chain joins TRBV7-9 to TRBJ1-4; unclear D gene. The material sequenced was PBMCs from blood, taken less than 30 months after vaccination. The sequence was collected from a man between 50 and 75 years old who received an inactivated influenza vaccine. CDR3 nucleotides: TGTGCCAGCAGCTTCGGGCAGTCTAATGAAAAACTGTTTTTT. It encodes CASSFGQSNEKLFF.